Shown below are 30 T cell receptor beta chains from a single sample sequenced in a study of cytomegalovirus exposure and HLA in healthy donors. 60 Vbeta and 13 Jbeta primers were used in PCR. Data came from immunoSEQ multiplex PCR; TCRdb stores just in-frame clones and leaves some out. This sample has approximately 32,000 clones, with 60% to 80% found just once. Material for sequencing was PBMCs. The receptor source for this set is a woman aged 25 to 39 in good health and CMV-seropositive.

This chain links TRBV7-6 with TRBJ2-7; weak D call: TRBD1 (6 bases). Germline V CDR1 and CDR2: SGHVS, FNYEAQ. V gave up 1 base and J gave up 2 bases, with 9 bases separating them. The length of the CDR3 is 14 residues. The CDR3 is CASSLGQDTYEQYF. CDR3 in DNA: TGTGCCAGCAGCTTAGGACAGGACACCTACGAGCAGTACTTC.

The J gene is TRBJ1-2, the V gene TRBV7-9, with a tentative D call TRBD1 (5 bases). Trimming removed 1 base from V and 3 bases from J, with 15 bases in between. The CDR3 contains 16 residues. Germline CDR1 and CDR2: SEHNR and FQNEAQ (reference sequence). CDR3 nucleotide sequence: TGTGCCAGCAGCTTAGACACAGGCGCCGGGTACTATGGCTACACCTTC. This encodes CASSLDTGAGYYGYTF.

CDR3 loop: CASSYGQGLNYEQYF. In DNA form, the CDR3 reads TGTGCCAGCAGCTACGGGCAGGGACTCAACTACGAGCAGTACTTC. The chain couples TRBV7-8 to TRBJ2-7; possibly TRBD2 for D (6 bases). Germline lookup yields CDR1 SGHVS and CDR2 FQNEAQ. The CDR3 has 15 amino acids. The V and J ends lost 4 bases and 3 bases respectively, with 16 bases between them. Full variable domain (remainder filled in from reference TRBV7-8 and TRBJ2-7): GAGVSQSPRYKVAKRGQDVALRCDPISGHVSLFWYQQALGQGPEFLTYFQNEAQLDKSGLPSDRFFAERPEGSVSTLKIQRTQQEDSAVYLCASSYGQGLNYEQYFGPGTRLTVT.

This clone was counted only a few times. The chain couples TRBV7-7 to TRBJ2-3, with D uncertain. There are 14 residues in the CDR3. CDR1 SSHAT and CDR2 FNYEAQ come from the germline V gene (reference sequence). Deletions cut 5 bases from V and 2 bases from J, with 11 bases between. CDR3 bases: TGTGCCAGCAGCCCCCTCGAGGCCACAGATACGCAGTATTTT. Translation: CASSPLEATDTQYF. The whole variable domain, remainder taken from reference TRBV7-7 and TRBJ2-3, is GAGVSQSPRYKVTKRGQDVTLRCDPISSHATLYWYQQALGQGPEFLTYFNYEAQPDKSGLPSDRFSAERPEGSISTLTIQRTEQRDSAMYRCASSPLEATDTQYFGPGTRLTVL.

The chain couples TRBV6-1 to TRBJ2-3; a weak D match, TRBD1 (7 bases). Germline V gives CDR1 MNHNS, CDR2 SASEGT. CDR3 length: 14 amino acids. V gave up 6 bases and J gave up 4 bases, with 14 bases separating them. Here the CDR3 DNA reads TGTGCCAGCAGCCCGATCAGGGGGGCAGATACGCAGTATTTT. Translated, it gives CASSPIRGADTQYF.

This clone occurred a few times. This chain joins TRBV10-3 and TRBJ1-1; TRBD1 agrees at 11 bases. CDR1 and CDR2 (germline): ENHRY, SYGVKD. CDR3 length: 15 residues. Trimming at V came to 3 bases and at J to 5 bases, leaving 5 bases not matched to a gene. The CDR3 nucleotides are TGTGCCATCAGTGAACCGGGACAGGGGGAAACTGAAGCTTTCTTT. Translated: CAISEPGQGETEAFF.

V usage is TRBV10-2 and J usage is TRBJ1-5; 7 bases fit TRBD1. With V trimmed by 0 bases and J by 1 base, 6 bases remained unmatched. Per the germline V gene, CDR1 is WSHSY and CDR2 is SAAADI. The CDR3 spans 17 residues. In nucleotides, the CDR3 is TGCGCCAGCAGTGAGTCCTGGACAGGCGAGAGCAATCAGCCCCAGCATTTT. As protein: CASSESWTGESNQPQHF.

The rearrangement uses TRBV7-9 and TRBJ1-2; the match to TRBD1 covers 8 bases. Germline V lookup: CDR1 SEHNR, CDR2 FQNEAQ (reference sequence). CDR3 length equals 15 residues. The V and J ends lost 3 bases and 8 bases, in that order; junction bases with no gene match: 11. The CDR3, as DNA: TGTGCCAGCAGCTTGGTCCTAGGAACAGGGGGGGGCTACACCTTC. Protein: CASSLVLGTGGGYTF. Using reference TRBV7-9 and TRBJ1-2 for the parts outside the CDR3, the full variable domain is DTGVSQNPRHKITKRGQNVTFRCDPISEHNRLYWYRQTLGQGPEFLTYFQNEAQLEKSRLLSDRFSAERPKGSFSTLEIQRTEQGDSAMYLCASSLVLGTGGGYTFGSGTRLTVV.

The chain employs TRBV4-1 and TRBJ1-5; the D gene is possibly TRBD1 (5 bases). The germline V gene encodes CDR1 MGHRA and CDR2 YSYEKL. The V gene lost 2 bases and the J gene lost 5 bases, with 16 bases spanning the gap. The CDR3 sequence is 16 residues long. CDR3 sequence (DNA): TGCGCCAGCAGCCAACTTGGAAAAGGGACTGATCAGCCCCAGCATTTT. Translated, it gives CASSQLGKGTDQPQHF.

In its sample, this clone was seen once. This sequence joins TRBV16 and TRBJ1-2; D ambiguous. V lost 4 bases and J lost 8, with 14 bases in between. Germline V gives CDR1 KGHSY, CDR2 FQNENV. This CDR3 is built from 13 residues. The CDR3 reads CASSLLGGGGYTF. The CDR3 nucleotides read TGTGCCAGCAGCCTCCTCGGCGGTGGGGGCTACACCTTC.

This clone was found once. The chain joins TRBV4-1 to TRBJ2-5, with 7 positions matching TRBD2. CDR1 and CDR2 from the germline V gene are MGHRA and YSYEKL. The V segment lost 0 bases and the J segment 9 bases; nucleotides outside the gene matches: 13. This CDR3 comprises 16 residues. The CDR3 sequence is CASSQDPAGRSGAQYF. CDR3 bases: TGCGCCAGCAGCCAAGATCCAGCGGGACGATCCGGGGCCCAGTACTTC.

In nucleotides, the CDR3 is TGTGCCAGCAGTTTATTGGGACAGACGAACTATGGCTACACCTTC. Amino acids: CASSLLGQTNYGYTF. The chain uses TRBV28 and TRBJ1-2, with TRBD1 matching over 7 bases. The V and J ends lost 1 base and 2 bases, in that order; junction bases with no gene match: 4. CDR1 and CDR2 from the germline V gene are MDHEN and SYDVKM. This CDR3 region has 15 residues.

This clone was observed a few times. This chain links TRBV18 with TRBJ1-1, with D unclear. The CDR3 consists of 16 residues. V was shortened by 2 bases and J by 0 bases, with 13 bases between the two germline ends. CDR1 KGHSH and CDR2 LQKENI come from the germline V gene. The CDR3 loop reads CASSPVGGSLNTEAFF. DNA for the CDR3: TGTGCCAGCTCACCAGTTGGCGGCAGTTTGAACACTGAAGCTTTCTTT.

This clone was seen just once. The gene calls are TRBV7-9 and TRBJ1-3; no clear D. Germline CDR1 and CDR2: SEHNR and FQNEAQ (reference sequence). CDR3 length: 11 amino acids. Trimming shortened V by 3 bases and J by 7 bases, and 4 bases separated the two germline ends. CDR3 sequence: CASSFRNTIYF. In nucleotides, the CDR3 is TGTGCCAGCAGCTTCCGGAACACCATATATTTT.

The chain uses TRBV19 and TRBJ2-3, with 10 bases that match TRBD2. The CDR3 runs 20 residues. J lost 3 bases, V lost 3 bases, and 18 bases had no gene match. Germline assignment: CDR1 LNHDA and CDR2 SQIVND (reference sequence). As DNA, the CDR3 is TGTGCCAGTAGTATTGCCCCCTCGGCTAGCGGGGGTCCTGGTACAGATACGCAGTATTTT. Amino acids: CASSIAPSASGGPGTDTQYF. Together with reference TRBV19 and TRBJ2-3, the CDR3 gives the full variable domain: DGGITQSPKYLFRKEGQNVTLSCEQNLNHDAMYWYRQDPGQGLRLIYYSQIVNDFQKGDIAEGYSVSREKKESFPLTVTSAQKNPTAFYLCASSIAPSASGGPGTDTQYFGPGTRLTVL.

This rearrangement joins TRBV4-1 to TRBJ2-1; TRBD1 matches 8 bases. The ends lost 1 base at V and 2 bases at J; junction bases unmatched: 10. Looked up from germline, CDR1 is MGHRA and CDR2 is YSYEKL. This CDR3 region has 18 residues. Written as DNA, the CDR3 is TGCGCCAGCAGCCAAGGGGCTCCGGGACAGGACACCTACAATGAGCAGTTCTTC. This encodes CASSQGAPGQDTYNEQFF.

The rearrangement links TRBV4-1 to TRBJ1-1; TRBD1 is a possible D gene (5 bases). The CDR3 is made up of 17 amino acids. Germline-derived CDR1 and CDR2 are MGHRA and YSYEKL. V was clipped by 4 bases and J by 7 bases, with 25 bases between them. CDR3 DNA sequence: TGCGCCAGCAGCCCTACCGGGGCACTCGACCGGAGGGGTGAAGCTTTCTTT. It specifies CASSPTGALDRRGEAFF.

This clone was recorded only once. The chain is built from TRBV28 and TRBJ2-1; 13 nucleotides line up with TRBD2. Trimming cost V 2 bases and J 7 bases; bases outside gene matches: 2. CDR1 and CDR2 from the germline V gene are MDHEN and SYDVKM. The CDR3 has 15 residues. The DNA of the CDR3 is TGTGCCAGCAGTTTAAGACTAGCGGGAGGAAATGAGCAGTTCTTC. Residues: CASSLRLAGGNEQFF.

This clone was detected a few times. This chain joins TRBV4-1 and TRBJ2-7; 9 positions agree with TRBD2. Trimming cost V 1 base and J 3 bases; bases outside gene matches: 4. The CDR3 runs 15 residues. The V gene's germline CDR1 is MGHRA and CDR2 YSYEKL. The CDR3 DNA reads as TGCGCCAGCAGCCAAGGGACTAGCGTCTACTACGAGCAGTACTTC. Its translation is CASSQGTSVYYEQYF.

This clone came up a few times. The rearrangement uses TRBV2 and TRBJ1-5; 8 bases fit TRBD1. The germline V gene has CDR1 SNHLY and CDR2 FYNNEI. The CDR3 extends over 15 amino acids. V trimming: 3 bases; J trimming: 4 bases; junction bases outside the gene matches: 5. The CDR3 coding sequence is TGTGCCAGCAGTGATGGGGGACAGGCTAATCAGCCCCAGCATTTT. Its translation: CASSDGGQANQPQHF.

Comments on this clone: A junction boundary mismatches the germline segment, possibly from a read error. J is TRBJ1-2 and V is TRBV5-1; D gene uncertain. Germline V gives CDR1 SGHRS, CDR2 YFSETQ. This CDR3 contains 13 residues. The CDR3 spells CASSSDRGGGYPF. Here the CDR3 DNA reads TGCGCCAGCAGCTCAGACCGGGGTGGAGGCTACCCCTTC.

This clone was seen only a few times. This rearrangement joins TRBV28 to TRBJ2-2; a possible D gene is TRBD2 (6 bases). Germline CDR1 reads MDHEN; CDR2 reads SYDVKM. This CDR3 spans 13 amino acids. Trimming left V 8 bases short and J 5 bases short, with 12 bases between. The CDR3 spells CASGTSTTGELFF. The CDR3 bases are TGTGCCAGCGGGACTTCGACGACCGGGGAGCTGTTTTTT. The full variable domain, completed using reference TRBV28 and TRBJ2-2, is DVKVTQSSRYLVKRTGEKVFLECVQDMDHENMFWYRQDPGLGLRLIYFSYDVKMKEKGDIPEGYSVSREKKERFSLILESASTNQTSMYLCASGTSTTGELFFGEGSRLTVL.

The chain links TRBV14 to TRBJ2-3; TRBD2 might be the D (6 bases). Germline assignment: CDR1 SGHDN and CDR2 FVKESK. The CDR3 consists of 15 residues. Trimming removed 4 bases at V and 4 bases at J, with 15 bases between. CDR3 sequence: CASSRLVGTADTQYF. The CDR3 nucleotides are TGTGCCAGCAGCCGCCTAGTTGGGACTGCAGATACGCAGTATTTT.

V usage is TRBV18 and J usage is TRBJ2-5; TRBD1 matches at 8 bases. J gave up 2 bases and V 5 bases, and 1 base lay outside the gene matches. The CDR3 is made up of 13 amino acids. Germline V gives CDR1 KGHSH, CDR2 LQKENI. The CDR3 DNA follows: TGTGCCAGCTCAAGGGACAGGCAAGAGACCCAGTACTTC. Residues: CASSRDRQETQYF.

The chain employs TRBV18 and TRBJ2-7; D remains unclear. Germline V gene data show CDR1 as KGHSH and CDR2 as LQKENI. Trimming removed 3 bases from V and 2 bases from J, with 14 bases in between. The CDR3 has 15 amino acids. The CDR3 here is CASSPSPVETYEQYF. The CDR3 DNA reads as TGTGCCAGCTCACCCTCCCCCGTGGAGACCTACGAGCAGTACTTC.

DNA of the CDR3: TGTGCCAGCAGCTTAGGACAGGGGGCAACTAATGAAAAACTGTTTTTT. It translates to CASSLGQGATNEKLFF. The chain has TRBV7-9 and TRBJ1-4, with TRBD1 identical over 9 bases. The CDR3 is made up of 16 amino acids. The junction had 0 bases not matched to a gene; V was cut back by 1 base and J by 0 bases. The germline V gene encodes CDR1 SEHNR and CDR2 FQNEAQ (reference sequence).

This chain links TRBV2 with TRBJ1-1, with 8 bases lining up with TRBD1. CDR3 length: 15 residues. With 3 bases clipped from V and 5 bases from J, the junction kept 8 bases outside the gene matches. CDR1 SNHLY and CDR2 FYNNEI come from the germline V gene. The CDR3 sequence: CASSEQGAANTEAFF. The CDR3 nucleotides read TGTGCCAGCAGTGAGCAGGGGGCCGCAAATACTGAAGCTTTCTTT.

The table lists this clone with a few counts. CDR3 residues: CATGQGDQPQHF. The CDR3 DNA follows: TGTGCCACCGGACAGGGGGACCAGCCCCAGCATTTT. The chain combines TRBV28 with TRBJ1-5; 10 positions agree with TRBD1. Per the germline V gene, CDR1 is MDHEN and CDR2 is SYDVKM. There are 12 residues in the CDR3. Germline trimming cut 10 bases from V and 7 bases from J; bases unmatched to any gene: 4.

The sample holds one count of this clone. The chain recombines TRBV9 with TRBJ1-1; 8 bases line up with TRBD1. The length of the CDR3 is 16 residues. CDR1 SGDLS and CDR2 YYNGEE come from the germline V gene. The trim removed 0 bases at V and 0 bases at J, leaving 4 bases unmatched. The CDR3 DNA follows: TGTGCCAGCAGCGTAGGGACAGGGACCATGAACACTGAAGCTTTCTTT. Its translation is CASSVGTGTMNTEAFF.

CDR3 loop: CATSRGGGPYNEQFF. The CDR3 DNA follows: TGTGCCACCAGCAGAGGGGGGGGACCCTACAATGAGCAGTTCTTC. The chain couples TRBV15 to TRBJ2-1, with 7 bases matching TRBD2. V trimming: 1 base; J trimming: 2 bases; junction bases outside the gene matches: 2. The CDR3 sequence is 15 residues long. Germline-derived CDR1 and CDR2 are LNHNV and YYDKDF (reference sequence).